This passage covers 11 T cell receptor beta chains from one sample sequenced in a study of immune heterogeneity within non-small cell lung tumors. For the TCR beta CDR3, multiplex PCR with 32 V and 13 J primers performed the amplification. TCRdb re-analysed the multiplex PCR reads in MiXCR, keeping a single row per CDR3 protein. Of about 11,000 distinct CDR3 sequences listed, just under 30% are singletons. Genomic DNA extracted from bulk tumor tissue served as template. A total of about 0.55 ug was used per sample. Doctors removed several biopsies from each primary tumor during surgery, keeping them far apart. The study enrolled patients with untreated, newly diagnosed non-small cell lung cancer who underwent curative surgery. The material sequenced was lung tumor tissue. The receptor set was obtained from a woman aged 55-69 years with non-small cell lung cancer.

This chain uses TRBV7-9 with TRBJ2-1, with TRBD2 identical over 8 bases. J lost 4 bases, V lost 4 bases, and 0 bases had no gene match. CDR1 is SEHNR and CDR2 is FQNEAQ in the germline V gene (reference sequence). The length of the CDR3 is 13 residues. The CDR3 DNA reads TGTGCCAGCAGCTCGGGGGGGTACAATGAGCAGTTCTTC. It is translated as CASSSGGYNEQFF.

This clonotype was picked up one time. A much larger clonotype is one base distant, so this may be a read error. The genes are TRBV6-2 or TRBV6-3 and TRBJ1-1, with TRBD1 as a possible D gene (5 bases). V dropped 10 bases and J dropped 7 bases, with 16 bases sitting between them. The CDR3 is 12 residues long. Per the germline V gene, CDR1 is MNHEY and CDR2 is SVGEGT. The CDR3 protein is CAIRGESIEAFF. CDR3 coding DNA: TGTGCCATCCGGGGGGAGTCGATTGAAGCTTTCTTT.

By proportion, this clonotype is medium-sized. The J gene is TRBJ2-7, the V gene TRBV29-1; D might be TRBD1 (5 bases). Trimming took 4 bases from V and 0 from J, leaving 16 bases between them. From germline, CDR1 is SQVTM and CDR2 ANQGSEA. The CDR3 spans 15 residues. As DNA, the CDR3 is TGCAGCGTTGTCCGTGCACAGGCCATCTCCTACGAGCAGTACTTC. Its protein is CSVVRAQAISYEQYF.

The chain links TRBV20-1 to TRBJ2-4, with D perhaps TRBD1 (5 bases). TRBJ1-2 explains the end of the DNA better; the J call may be wrong. CDR3 length equals 14 residues. The germline CDR1 and CDR2 sequences are DFQATT and SNEGSKA (reference sequence). In DNA form, the CDR3 reads TGCAGTGCTAGAGATATCAGACAGCGTACTCTCTACACCTTC. Translation: CSARDIRQRTLYTF.

By sample share, this clonotype is medium-sized. V usage is TRBV9 and J usage is TRBJ2-1; either TRBD1 or TRBD2 may supply D (5 bases each). The CDR3 has 18 amino acids. V lost 0 bases, J lost 2 bases, and 18 bases lay in between. The V gene's germline CDR1 is SGDLS and CDR2 YYNGEE. The CDR3 spells CASSVGPGASTAYNEQFF. The DNA of the CDR3 is TGTGCCAGCAGCGTAGGCCCCGGGGCTAGCACGGCCTACAATGAGCAGTTCTTC. The entire variable domain, with the rest obtained from reference TRBV9 and TRBJ2-1, is as follows: DSGVTQTPKHLITATGQRVTLRCSPRSGDLSVYWYQQSLDQGLQFLIQYYNGEERAKGNILERFSAQQFPDLHSELNLSSLELGDSALYFCASSVGPGASTAYNEQFFGPGTRLTVL.

This clonotype qualifies as medium-sized (0.01 to 0.1%). The DNA of the CDR3 is TGTGCCAGCAGTTATTTAGGAGGCAATCAGCCCCAGCATTTT. Translated, it gives CASSYLGGNQPQHF. This chain connects TRBV28 to TRBJ1-5; D gene uncertain. The germline gives CDR1 MDHEN, CDR2 SYDVKM. CDR3 length equals 14 residues. V was pared by 4 bases and J by 2 bases, with 9 bases between.

This clonotype was seen a few times. V gene TRBV7-8 combines with J gene TRBJ2-5; 8 bases map to TRBD1. The CDR3 consists of 16 residues. J was trimmed by 2 bases and V by 2 bases; bases with no gene match: 7. Germline assignment: CDR1 SGHVS and CDR2 FQNEAQ. The CDR3 spells CASSLTQGAGQETQYF. The DNA for the CDR3 is TGTGCCAGCAGCTTAACGCAGGGGGCCGGTCAAGAGACCCAGTACTTC.

This clonotype showed up many times. This chain connects TRBV18 to TRBJ1-1; D uncertain. The CDR3 extends over 13 amino acids. Germline-derived CDR1 and CDR2 are KGHSH and LQKENI. V was clipped by 2 bases and J by 5 bases, with 9 bases between them. The CDR3 region is CASSPDRHTEAFF. CDR3 in DNA: TGTGCCAGCTCACCAGATAGGCATACTGAAGCTTTCTTT.

This clonotype occurred many times. The chain couples TRBV28 to TRBJ1-2; D perhaps matches TRBD1 (6 bases). V was shortened by 8 bases and J by 6 bases, with 22 bases between the two germline ends. The CDR3 extends over 15 amino acids. The germline CDR1 and CDR2 sequences are MDHEN and SYDVKM. The chain's CDR3 is CASSSYLRGANGYTF. CDR3 DNA: TGTGCCAGCTCCTCTTATCTGCGGGGGGCGAATGGCTACACCTTC.

V gene TRBV12-3 or TRBV12-4 combines with J gene TRBJ1-2; the D gene is possibly TRBD1 (5 bases). V lost 6 bases, J lost 8 bases, and 16 bases lay in between. This CDR3 is built from 13 residues. The DNA of the CDR3 is TGTGCCAGCAGGCCCGGGGGGGGAGCAGGCTACACCTTC. Translating it yields CASRPGGGAGYTF.

In nucleotides, the CDR3 is TGTGCCAGCAGAAACGACAGCGTCACAGATACGCAGTATTTT. This gives the protein CASRNDSVTDTQYF. V is TRBV6-4 and J is TRBJ2-3; a weak D match, TRBD1 (5 bases). The ends were cut back, 6 bases at V and 2 bases at J, with 12 bases in the middle. Germline V gene sequence: CDR1 MRHNA, CDR2 SNTAGT. This CDR3 region has 14 residues.